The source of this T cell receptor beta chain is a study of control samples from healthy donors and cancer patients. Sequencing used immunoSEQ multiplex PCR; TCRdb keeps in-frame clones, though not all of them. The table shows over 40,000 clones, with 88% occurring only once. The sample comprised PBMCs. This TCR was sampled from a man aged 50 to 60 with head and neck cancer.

The CDR3 DNA reads TGCAGCGTTGGAACCGGGGAGCTGTTTTTT. This encodes CSVGTGELFF. The chain uses TRBV29-1 and TRBJ2-2; D gene uncertain. Germline V gene data show CDR1 as SQVTM and CDR2 as ANQGSEA. The CDR3 is 10 residues long. V shed 4 bases and J shed 5 bases, with 2 bases lying between them.